This T cell receptor (beta chain) came from a study of blood T cell repertoires in COVID-19. Across the whole study: In each case, the material was cDNA or gDNA derived from T cells, B-cell-depleted T cells, or PBMCs.

Between the trimmed V and J ends, which lost 5 bases and 4 bases, there was a span of 20 bases. CDR1 SNHLY and CDR2 FYNNEI come from the germline V gene. CDR3 length: 16 amino acids. This table comes from immunoSEQ multiplex PCR, and its TCRdb copy is limited to in-frame clones, with some not included. The sample consists of 430,000 or so clones, 88% of them appearing once. Sequenced material: PBMCs or T cells enriched from blood (not recorded which). The TCR comes from a woman between 40 and 50 years old who had recovered from COVID-19. The chain has TRBV2 and TRBJ1-1, with D possibly matching TRBD1 (6 bases). The CDR3 loop reads CASSRQQGFVGTEAFF. CDR3 sequence (DNA): TGTGCCAGCAGTAGACAACAGGGTTTTGTAGGCACTGAAGCTTTCTTT.